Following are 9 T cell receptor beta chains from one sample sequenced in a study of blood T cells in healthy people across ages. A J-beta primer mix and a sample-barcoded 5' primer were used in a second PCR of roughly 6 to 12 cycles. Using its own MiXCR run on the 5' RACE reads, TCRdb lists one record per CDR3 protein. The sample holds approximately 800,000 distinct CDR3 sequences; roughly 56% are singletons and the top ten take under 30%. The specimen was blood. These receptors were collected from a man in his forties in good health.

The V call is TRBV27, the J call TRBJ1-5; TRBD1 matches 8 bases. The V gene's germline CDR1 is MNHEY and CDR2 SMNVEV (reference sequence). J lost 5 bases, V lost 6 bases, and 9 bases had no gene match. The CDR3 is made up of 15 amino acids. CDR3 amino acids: CASSYRGRGHQPQHF. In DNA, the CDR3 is TGTGCCAGCAGCTACAGGGGCAGGGGGCATCAGCCCCAGCATTTT.

The CDR3 nucleotides read TGTGCCACCAAGGGTGGAACCTACGAGCAGTACTTC. Its translation: CATKGGTYEQYF. V usage is TRBV10-3 and J usage is TRBJ2-7; D not resolved. In germline, CDR1 is ENHRY, CDR2 SYGVKD. The V gene lost 10 bases and the J gene lost 2 bases, with 12 bases spanning the gap. This CDR3 has 12 residues.

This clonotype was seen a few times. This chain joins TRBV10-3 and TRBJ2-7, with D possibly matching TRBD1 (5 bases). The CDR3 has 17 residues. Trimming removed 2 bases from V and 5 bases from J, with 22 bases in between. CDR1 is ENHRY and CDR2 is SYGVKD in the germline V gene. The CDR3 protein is CAISELHNEDQGDEQYF. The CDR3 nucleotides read TGTGCCATCAGTGAGCTACACAACGAGGATCAGGGTGACGAGCAGTACTTC.

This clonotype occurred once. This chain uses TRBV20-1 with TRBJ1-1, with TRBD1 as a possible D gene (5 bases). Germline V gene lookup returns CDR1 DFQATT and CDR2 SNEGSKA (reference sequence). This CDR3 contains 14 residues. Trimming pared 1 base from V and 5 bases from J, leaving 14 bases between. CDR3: CSARGGGMGTEAFF. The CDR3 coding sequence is TGCAGTGCTAGAGGGGGGGGGATGGGGACTGAAGCTTTCTTT.

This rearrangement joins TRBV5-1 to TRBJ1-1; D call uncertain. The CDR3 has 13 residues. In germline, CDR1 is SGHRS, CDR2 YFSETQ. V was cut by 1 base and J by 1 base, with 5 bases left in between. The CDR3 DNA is TGCGCCAGCAGCTTGACAGCGAACACTGAAGCTTTCTTT. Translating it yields CASSLTANTEAFF. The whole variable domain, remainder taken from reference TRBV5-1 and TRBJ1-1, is KAGVTQTPRYLIKTRGQQVTLSCSPISGHRSVSWYQQTPGQGLQFLFEYFSETQRNKGNFPGRFSGRQFSNSRSEMNVSTLELGDSALYLCASSLTANTEAFFGQGTRLTVV.

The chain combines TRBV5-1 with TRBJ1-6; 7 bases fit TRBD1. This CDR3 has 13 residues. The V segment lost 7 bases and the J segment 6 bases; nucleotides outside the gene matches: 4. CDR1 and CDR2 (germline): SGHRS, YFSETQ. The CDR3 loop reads CASGTAGNSPLHF. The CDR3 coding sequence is TGCGCCAGCGGGACAGCGGGTAATTCACCCCTCCACTTT.

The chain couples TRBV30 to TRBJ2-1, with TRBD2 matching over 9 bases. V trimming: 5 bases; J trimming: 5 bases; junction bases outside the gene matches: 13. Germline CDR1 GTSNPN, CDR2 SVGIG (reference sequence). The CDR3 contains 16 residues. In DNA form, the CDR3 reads TGTGCCTGGGAGAAGACTAGCGGCGGATTGCACAATGAGCAGTTCTTC. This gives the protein CAWEKTSGGLHNEQFF.

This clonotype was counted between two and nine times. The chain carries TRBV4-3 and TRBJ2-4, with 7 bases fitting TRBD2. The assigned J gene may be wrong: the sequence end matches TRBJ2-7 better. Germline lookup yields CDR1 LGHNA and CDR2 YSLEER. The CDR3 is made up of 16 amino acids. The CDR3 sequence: CASSQDSRGSTHEQYF. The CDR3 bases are TGCGCCAGCAGCCAAGATTCCCGCGGGAGTACCCACGAGCAGTACTTC.

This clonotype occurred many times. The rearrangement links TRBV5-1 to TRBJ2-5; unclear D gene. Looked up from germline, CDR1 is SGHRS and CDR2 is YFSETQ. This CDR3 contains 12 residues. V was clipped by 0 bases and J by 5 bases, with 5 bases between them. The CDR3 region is CASSLDRETQYF. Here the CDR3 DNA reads TGCGCCAGCAGCTTGGATCGGGAGACCCAGTACTTC.